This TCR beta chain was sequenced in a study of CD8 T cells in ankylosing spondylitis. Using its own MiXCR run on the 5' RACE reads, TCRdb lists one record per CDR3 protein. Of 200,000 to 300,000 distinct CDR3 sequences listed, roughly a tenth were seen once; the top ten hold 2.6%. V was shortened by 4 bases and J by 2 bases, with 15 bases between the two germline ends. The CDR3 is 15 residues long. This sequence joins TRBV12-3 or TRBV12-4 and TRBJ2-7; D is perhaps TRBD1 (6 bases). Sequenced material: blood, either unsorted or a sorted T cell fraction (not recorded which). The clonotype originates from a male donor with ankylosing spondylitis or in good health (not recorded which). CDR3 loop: CASSSRQDPTYEQYF. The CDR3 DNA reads TGTGCCAGCAGTTCGAGACAGGACCCTACCTACGAGCAGTACTTC.